These 12 T cell receptor beta chains were all obtained from the same sample, sequenced in a study of T-cell memory formation after mild COVID-19. TCRdb re-called the 5' RACE reads through MiXCR, storing one row per CDR3 protein. The sample holds about 400,000 distinct CDR3 sequences, about 25% seen once. Sequencing was performed on PBMCs or a T cell subset sorted from them (not recorded which). These receptors were collected from an adult woman who had mild COVID-19 (a few samples of this study predate the infection). Cell type and time point are not known.

The chain carries TRBV6-5 and TRBJ2-1; 7 bases align to TRBD2. Trimming at V came to 6 bases and at J to 9 bases, leaving 8 bases not matched to a gene. Looked up from germline, CDR1 is MNHEY and CDR2 is SVGAGI. This CDR3 spans 13 amino acids. The CDR3 reads CASSLSAGAEQFF. As DNA, the CDR3 is TGTGCCAGCAGCCTGTCTGCGGGAGCTGAGCAGTTCTTC.

This clonotype has ten or more counts. This chain joins TRBV6-6 and TRBJ2-7; TRBD1 matches at 10 bases. Per the germline V gene, CDR1 is MNHNY and CDR2 is SVGAGI (reference sequence). V lost 10 bases and J lost 2; bases outside the gene matches: 14. The CDR3 totals 16 residues. The CDR3 loop reads CATSTVDRGRPYEQYF. CDR3 bases: TGTGCCACCAGCACGGTAGACAGGGGGCGCCCCTACGAGCAGTACTTC.

This clonotype appeared a few times. J is TRBJ2-7 and V is TRBV4-1; no clear D gene. CDR3 length: 13 residues. Germline V CDR1 and CDR2: MGHRA, YSYEKL. Trimming shortened V by 1 base and J by 4 bases, and 8 bases separated the two germline ends. The chain's CDR3 is CASSQGKGYEQYF. DNA of the CDR3: TGCGCCAGCAGCCAAGGCAAAGGGTACGAGCAGTACTTC.

The J gene is TRBJ2-3, the V gene TRBV7-2, with D possibly matching TRBD2 (5 bases). In germline, CDR1 is SGHTA, CDR2 FQGNSA. This CDR3 contains 17 residues. Trimming cost V 3 bases and J 6 bases, with 22 bases left between them. The CDR3 nucleotides are TGTGCCAGCAGCTTGGCCCTACTAGTCACCCCCCCTGATACGCAGTATTTT. Translating it yields CASSLALLVTPPDTQYF.

The sample holds a few counts of this clonotype. J is TRBJ2-5 and V is TRBV7-9; D perhaps matches TRBD2 (7 bases). V lost 5 bases and J 5 bases, leaving 21 bases between the germline ends. This CDR3 region has 16 residues. Germline CDR1 SEHNR, CDR2 FQNEAQ (reference sequence). The CDR3 is CASSLRKGGGPETQYF. CDR3 in DNA: TGTGCCAGCAGCCTGCGGAAGGGGGGAGGGCCGGAGACCCAGTACTTC.

Only a few counts were recorded for this clonotype. The V and J genes are TRBV7-2 and TRBJ2-3, with a possible D match to TRBD1 (5 bases). The CDR3 extends over 14 amino acids. Trimming shortened V by 2 bases and J by 4 bases, and 10 bases separated the two germline ends. Germline CDR1 SGHTA, CDR2 FQGNSA. CDR3 nucleotides: TGTGCCAGCAGCTTACAGGGTATTCCAGATACGCAGTATTTT. This sequence encodes CASSLQGIPDTQYF.

The chain couples TRBV20-1 to TRBJ2-1, with TRBD2 matching 7 bases. In germline, CDR1 is DFQATT, CDR2 SNEGSKA (reference sequence). V was clipped by 0 bases and J by 8 bases; unmatched bases: 7. This CDR3 spans 14 amino acids. The CDR3 loop reads CSARDPGGRDEQFF. CDR3 nucleotide sequence: TGCAGTGCTAGAGATCCGGGAGGTAGAGATGAGCAGTTCTTC.

The gene calls are TRBV6-6 and TRBJ1-4; D not resolved. V gave up 4 bases and J gave up 7 bases, with 16 bases separating them. The CDR3 runs to 15 residues. Germline V CDR1 and CDR2: MNHNY, SVGAGI (reference sequence). The CDR3 loop is CASSFGTISGEKLFF. The DNA for the CDR3 is TGTGCCAGCAGTTTCGGAACTATAAGTGGTGAAAAACTGTTTTTT.

The CDR3 loop reads CASSPVAGVTGELFF. The CDR3 DNA is TGTGCCAGCAGCCCCGTAGCGGGGGTCACCGGGGAGCTGTTTTTT. V is TRBV4-2 and J is TRBJ2-2; TRBD2 aligns across 9 bases. This CDR3 contains 15 residues. Per germline, CDR1 LGHNA and CDR2 YNFKEQ. With 4 bases clipped from V and 4 bases from J, the junction kept 4 bases outside the gene matches.

The sample holds one count of this clonotype. V and J are TRBV5-4 and TRBJ2-7; D is ambiguous. The CDR3 contains 15 residues. Trimming took off 0 bases at V and 9 bases at J, with 19 bases between the two ends. From germline, CDR1 is SGHNT and CDR2 YYREEE (reference sequence). The CDR3, as DNA: TGTGCCAGCAGCTTGGATGTTCGAGGTGGGAAAGCGCAGTACTTC. Translating it yields CASSLDVRGGKAQYF.

The chain is built from TRBV7-9 and TRBJ1-1, with a weak D call TRBD1 (5 bases). Trimming shortened V by 2 bases and J by 4 bases, and 8 bases separated the two germline ends. CDR3 size: 13 residues. Germline V CDR1 and CDR2: SEHNR, FQNEAQ (reference sequence). CDR3 nucleotide sequence: TGTGCCAGCAGCTTACGGGGGATCACTGAAGCTTTCTTT. Its translation is CASSLRGITEAFF. Together with reference TRBV7-9 and TRBJ1-1, the CDR3 gives the full variable domain: DTGVSQNPRHKITKRGQNVTFRCDPISEHNRLYWYRQTLGQGPEFLTYFQNEAQLEKSRLLSDRFSAERPKGSFSTLEIQRTEQGDSAMYLCASSLRGITEAFFGQGTRLTVV.

This clonotype was found a few times. The rearrangement uses TRBV15 and TRBJ2-7; 10 nucleotides agree with TRBD2. Germline V gene sequence: CDR1 LNHNV, CDR2 YYDKDF (reference sequence). This CDR3 region has 15 residues. With V trimmed by 1 base and J by 5 bases, 5 bases remained unmatched. Here the CDR3 DNA reads TGTGCCACCAGCAGAGCGGGGACTAGCGTCAACGAGCAGTACTTC. Translation gives CATSRAGTSVNEQYF. The complete variable domain, with remaining parts taken from reference TRBV15 and TRBJ2-7, reads DAMVIQNPRYQVTQFGKPVTLSCSQTLNHNVMYWYQQKSSQAPKLLFHYYDKDFNNEADTPDNFQSRRPNTSFCFLDIRSPGLGDTAMYLCATSRAGTSVNEQYFGPGTRLTVT.